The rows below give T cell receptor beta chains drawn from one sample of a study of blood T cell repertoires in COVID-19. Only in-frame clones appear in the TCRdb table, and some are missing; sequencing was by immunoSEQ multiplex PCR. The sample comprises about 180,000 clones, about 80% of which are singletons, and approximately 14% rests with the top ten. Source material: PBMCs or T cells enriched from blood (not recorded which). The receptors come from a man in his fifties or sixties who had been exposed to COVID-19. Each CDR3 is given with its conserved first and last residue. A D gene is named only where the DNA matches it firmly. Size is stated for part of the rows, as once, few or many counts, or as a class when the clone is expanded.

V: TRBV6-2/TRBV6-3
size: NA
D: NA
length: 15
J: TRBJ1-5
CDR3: CASSYGTTENQPQHF
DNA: TGTGCCAGCAGTTACGGTACGACAGAGAATCAGCCCCAGCATTTT

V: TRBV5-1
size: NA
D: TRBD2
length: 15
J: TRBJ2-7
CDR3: CASSLLAGGAYEQYF
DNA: TGCGCCAGCAGCTTACTAGCGGGAGGCGCCTACGAGCAGTACTTC

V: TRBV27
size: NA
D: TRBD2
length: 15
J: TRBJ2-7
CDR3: CASSLVAGIYYEQYF
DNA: TGTGCCAGCAGTTTAGTAGCGGGTATTTACTACGAGCAGTACTTC

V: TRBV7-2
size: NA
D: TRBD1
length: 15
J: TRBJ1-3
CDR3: CASSFPQGAGNTIYF
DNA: TGTGCCAGCAGCTTCCCACAGGGGGCGGGAAACACCATATATTTT

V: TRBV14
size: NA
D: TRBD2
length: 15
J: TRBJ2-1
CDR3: CASRESGRAPNEQFF
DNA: TGTGCCAGCCGGGAGAGCGGGAGGGCTCCAAATGAGCAGTTCTTC

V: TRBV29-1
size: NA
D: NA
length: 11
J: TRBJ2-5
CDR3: CSSTEQETQYF
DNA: TGCAGCTCCACGGAGCAAGAGACCCAGTACTTC

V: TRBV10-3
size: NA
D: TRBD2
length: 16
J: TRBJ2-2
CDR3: CAISVAGGANTGELFF
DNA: TGTGCCATCAGTGTAGCGGGAGGGGCGAACACCGGGGAGCTGTTTTTT

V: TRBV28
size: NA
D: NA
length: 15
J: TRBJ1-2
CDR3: CASSYPGFFSYGYTF
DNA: TGTGCCAGCAGTTATCCAGGGTTTTTTAGCTATGGCTACACCTTC

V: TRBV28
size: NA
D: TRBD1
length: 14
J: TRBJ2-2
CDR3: CASRGDRITGELFF
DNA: TGTGCCAGCAGAGGGGACAGGATCACCGGGGAGCTGTTTTTT

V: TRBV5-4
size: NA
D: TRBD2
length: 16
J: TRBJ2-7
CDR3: CASSSEVSAGAYEQYF
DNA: TGTGCCAGCAGCTCGGAGGTTTCAGCGGGGGCCTACGAGCAGTACTTC

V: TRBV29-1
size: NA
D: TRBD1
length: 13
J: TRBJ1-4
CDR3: CSVLPGGGEKLFF
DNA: TGCAGCGTTCTACCAGGGGGCGGAGAAAAACTGTTTTTT

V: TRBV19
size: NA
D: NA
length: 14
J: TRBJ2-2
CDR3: CASSIGRGTGELFF
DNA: TGTGCCAGTAGTATAGGACGGGGGACCGGGGAGCTGTTTTTT

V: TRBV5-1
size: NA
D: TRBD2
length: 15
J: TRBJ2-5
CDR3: CASSDSSGRRETQYF
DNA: TGCGCCAGCAGCGACTCTAGCGGGAGGCGGGAGACCCAGTACTTC

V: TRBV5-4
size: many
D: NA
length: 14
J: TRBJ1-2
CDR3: CASSLVDQGYGYTF
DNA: TGTGCCAGCAGCTTGGTGGATCAGGGATATGGCTACACCTTC

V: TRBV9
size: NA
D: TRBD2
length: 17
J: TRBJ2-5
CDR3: CASSVGGTSGRGSFQYF
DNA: TGTGCCAGCAGCGTAGGAGGGACTAGCGGGAGGGGGTCGTTCCAGTACTTC

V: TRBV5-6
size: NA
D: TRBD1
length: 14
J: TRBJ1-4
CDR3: CASRPGTGKEKLFF
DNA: TGTGCCAGCAGACCCGGGACAGGGAAAGAAAAACTGTTTTTT

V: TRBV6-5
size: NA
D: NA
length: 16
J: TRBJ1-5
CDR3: CASSHYQGGGNQPQHF
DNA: TGTGCCAGCAGTCACTATCAGGGAGGAGGCAATCAGCCCCAGCATTTT

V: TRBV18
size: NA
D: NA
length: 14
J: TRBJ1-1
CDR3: CASSPSRSNTEAFF
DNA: TGTGCCAGCTCACCTAGCCGATCTAACACTGAAGCTTTCTTT

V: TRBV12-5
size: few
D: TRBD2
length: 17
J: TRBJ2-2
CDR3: CASGLGLAGKGSGELFF
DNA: TGTGCTAGTGGTTTGGGACTAGCGGGAAAAGGCTCCGGGGAGCTGTTTTTT

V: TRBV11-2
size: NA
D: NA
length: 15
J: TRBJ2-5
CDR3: CASSLVPGVEETQYF
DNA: TGTGCCAGCAGCTTAGTTCCAGGGGTGGAGGAGACCCAGTACTTC

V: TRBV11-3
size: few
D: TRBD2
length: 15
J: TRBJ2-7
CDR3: CASSLMTGGPWEQYF
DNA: TGTGCCAGCAGCTTGATGACGGGAGGGCCTTGGGAGCAGTACTTC

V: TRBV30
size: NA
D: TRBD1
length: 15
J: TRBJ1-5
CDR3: CAWSVPDRRNQPQHF
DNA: TGTGCCTGGAGTGTCCCGGACAGGCGCAATCAGCCCCAGCATTTT

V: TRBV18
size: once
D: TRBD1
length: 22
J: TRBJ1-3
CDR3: CASSPLPGQGMIPVISGNTIYF
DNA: TGTGCCAGCTCACCCCTCCCGGGACAGGGGATGATTCCCGTTATCTCTGGAAACACCATATATTTT

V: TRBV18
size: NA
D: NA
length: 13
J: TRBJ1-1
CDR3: CASSPVREGEAFF
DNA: TGTGCCAGCTCACCAGTAAGGGAGGGGGAAGCTTTCTTT

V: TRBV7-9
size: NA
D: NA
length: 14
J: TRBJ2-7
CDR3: CASSFRDNSYEQYF
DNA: TGTGCCAGCAGCTTCCGGGACAACTCCTACGAGCAGTACTTC

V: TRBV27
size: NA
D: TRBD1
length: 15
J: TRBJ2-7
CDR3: CASSSLTGVAYEQYF
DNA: TGTGCCAGCAGTTCCCTTACAGGGGTTGCCTACGAGCAGTACTTC

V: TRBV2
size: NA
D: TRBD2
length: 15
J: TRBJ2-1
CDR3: CASTRLAGVYDEQFF
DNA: TGTGCCAGCACCCGACTAGCGGGAGTTTACGATGAGCAGTTCTTC

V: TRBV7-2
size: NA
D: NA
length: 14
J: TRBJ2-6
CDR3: CASSYSIGANVLTF
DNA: TGTGCCAGCAGCTATAGTATTGGGGCCAACGTCCTGACTTTC

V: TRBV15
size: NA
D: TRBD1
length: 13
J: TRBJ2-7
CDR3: CATHRDSSYEQYF
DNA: TGTGCCACTCACCGGGACAGCTCCTACGAGCAGTACTTC

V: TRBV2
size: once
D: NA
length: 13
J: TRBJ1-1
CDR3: CASRRDRSPEAFF
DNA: TGTGCCAGCAGAAGAGACAGGTCCCCTGAAGCTTTCTTT

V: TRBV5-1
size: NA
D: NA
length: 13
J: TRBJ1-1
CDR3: CASSVTGPGDAFF
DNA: TGCGCCAGCAGCGTGACAGGACCTGGTGATGCTTTCTTT

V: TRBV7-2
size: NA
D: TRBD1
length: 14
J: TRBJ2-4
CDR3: CASIQGVRGNIQYF
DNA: TGTGCCAGTATCCAGGGGGTTCGGGGAAACATTCAGTACTTC

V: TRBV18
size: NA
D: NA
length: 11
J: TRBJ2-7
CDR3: CASSPENEQYF
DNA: TGTGCCAGCTCACCGGAGAACGAGCAGTACTTC

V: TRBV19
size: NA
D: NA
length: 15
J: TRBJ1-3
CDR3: CASSTTGPSGNTIYF
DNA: TGTGCCAGTAGTACTACAGGACCCTCTGGAAACACCATATATTTT